This TCR beta chain came from a study of cytomegalovirus exposure and HLA in healthy donors. Findings of the study overall: DRB1 had the most TCR associations and HLA-C the fewest, a later analysis found, with rates varying by HLA locus. V- and J-gene trimming in TCR beta was tied to a missense DCLRE1C variant by an analysis performed later.

With respect to this clone: What it binds is not known.

Vbeta (60) and Jbeta (13) primers were used in the PCR. Only in-frame clones appear in the TCRdb table, and some are missing; sequencing was by immunoSEQ multiplex PCR. The sample lists 150,000 to 200,000 clones, roughly four fifths occurring once. The sequence derives from a woman between 18 and 29 years old in good health and CMV-seropositive. The sequencing input was PBMCs.

CDR3 coding DNA: TGTGCCAGCACCTACCCGGGACTAGCGGGGGGGCCGGGTGCCAAAAACATTCAGTACTTC. Encoded protein: CASTYPGLAGGPGAKNIQYF. This chain links TRBV6-8 with TRBJ2-4; 16 nucleotides align to TRBD2. CDR3 size: 20 residues. Germline V gene lookup returns CDR1 MNHGY and CDR2 SAAAGT. V shed 7 bases, J shed 1 base, and the junction held 13 bases outside the gene matches.